This T cell receptor (beta chain) was captured in a study of blood T cell repertoires in COVID-19. About the study: The United States, Italy and Spain were the sources of the acute and convalescent COVID-19 samples. PBMCs, B-cell-depleted T cells, or T cells were the source of the cDNA or gDNA that made up the material.

In the study's own analysis: Nucleated cell number was recorded as an estimate derived from reference gene primer amplification. Clones were sequenced by immunoSEQ multiplex PCR, and TCRdb holds only the in-frame ones, with some missing. V and J calls and clone size are copied from that table; D and trimming were computed from the DNA. The sample records 84,000 or so clones, 77% being singletons. The length of the CDR3 is 14 residues. Germline CDR1 and CDR2: SGDLS and YYNGEE. This clone was seen just once. One end of the junction does not line up with germline, which may come from a read error. This chain connects TRBV9 to TRBJ2-7; TRBD2 aligns across 10 bases. This clonotype was sampled from a human donor in a cohort sampled during active COVID-19. Sequenced sample: peripheral blood. The CDR3, as DNA: TGTGCCAGCGGCCGTAGGGCTAGCGGGGGAAAGACGAGCTTC. Amino acids: CASGRRASGGKTSF.